One T cell receptor beta chain is described in this entry. The data belong to a study of control samples from healthy donors and cancer patients. CDR1 and CDR2 from the germline V gene are SGHNT and YENEEA. V shed 2 bases and J shed 1 base, with 9 bases lying between them. The CDR3 spans 15 residues. Generated by immunoSEQ multiplex PCR, the TCRdb table keeps only in-frame clones and is missing some. In the table there are about 180,000 clones, approximately 92% of which are singletons. The chain recombines TRBV11-3 with TRBJ2-1, with D maybe TRBD2 (5 bases). Sequenced: blood. This TCR came from a man in his thirties or forties in good health. The CDR3 is CASSLLTGSYNEQFF. CDR3 bases: TGTGCCAGCAGCTTACTTACGGGGTCCTACAATGAGCAGTTCTTC.